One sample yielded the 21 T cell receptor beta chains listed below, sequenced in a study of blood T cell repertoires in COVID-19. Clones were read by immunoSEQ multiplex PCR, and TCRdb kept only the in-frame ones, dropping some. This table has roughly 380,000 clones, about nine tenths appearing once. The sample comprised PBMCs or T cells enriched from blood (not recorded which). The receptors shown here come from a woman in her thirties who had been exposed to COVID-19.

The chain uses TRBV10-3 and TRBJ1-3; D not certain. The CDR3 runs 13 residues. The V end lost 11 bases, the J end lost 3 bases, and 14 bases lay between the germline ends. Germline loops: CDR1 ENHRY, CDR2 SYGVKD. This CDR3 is CAVQVEGGNTIYF. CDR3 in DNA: TGTGCCGTACAAGTCGAGGGTGGAAACACCATATATTTT.

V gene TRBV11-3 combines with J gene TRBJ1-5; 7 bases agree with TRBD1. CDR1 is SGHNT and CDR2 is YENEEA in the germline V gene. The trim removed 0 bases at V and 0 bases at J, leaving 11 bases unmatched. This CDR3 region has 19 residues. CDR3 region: CASSLDRDRVGFSNQPQHF. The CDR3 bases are TGTGCCAGCAGCTTAGACCGCGACAGGGTTGGGTTTAGCAATCAGCCCCAGCATTTT.

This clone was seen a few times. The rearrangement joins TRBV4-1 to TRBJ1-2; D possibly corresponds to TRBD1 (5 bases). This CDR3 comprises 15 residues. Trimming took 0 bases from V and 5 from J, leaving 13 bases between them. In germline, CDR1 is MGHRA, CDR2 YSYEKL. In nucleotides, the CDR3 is TGCGCCAGCAGCCAAGATCACCCTGGGGCTTATGGCTACACCTTC. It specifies CASSQDHPGAYGYTF.

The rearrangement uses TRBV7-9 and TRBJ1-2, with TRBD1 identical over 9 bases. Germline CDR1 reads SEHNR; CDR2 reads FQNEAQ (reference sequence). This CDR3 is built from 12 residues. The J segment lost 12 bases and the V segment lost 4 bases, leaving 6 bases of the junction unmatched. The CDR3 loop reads CASSSGQGIHTF. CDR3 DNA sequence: TGTGCCAGCAGCTCAGGACAGGGGATCCACACCTTC.

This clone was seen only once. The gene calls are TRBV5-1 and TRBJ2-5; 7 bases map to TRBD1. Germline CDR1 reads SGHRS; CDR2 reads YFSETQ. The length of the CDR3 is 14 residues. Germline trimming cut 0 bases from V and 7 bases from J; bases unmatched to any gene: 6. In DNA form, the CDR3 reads TGCGCCAGCAGCTTGGGACAGGGAAGGGGGACCCAGTACTTC. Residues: CASSLGQGRGTQYF.

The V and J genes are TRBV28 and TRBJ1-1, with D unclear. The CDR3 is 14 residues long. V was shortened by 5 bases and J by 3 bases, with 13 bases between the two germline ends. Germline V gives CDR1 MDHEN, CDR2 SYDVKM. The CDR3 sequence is CASSRPRVYTEAFF. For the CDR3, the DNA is TGTGCCAGCAGTCGTCCGAGAGTTTACACTGAAGCTTTCTTT.

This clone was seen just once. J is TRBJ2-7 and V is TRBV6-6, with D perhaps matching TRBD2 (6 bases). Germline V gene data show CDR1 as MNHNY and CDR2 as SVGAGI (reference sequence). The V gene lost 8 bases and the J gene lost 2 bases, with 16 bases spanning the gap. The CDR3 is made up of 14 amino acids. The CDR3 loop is CASQPGSRPYEQYF. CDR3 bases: TGTGCCAGCCAACCCGGGAGCCGCCCCTACGAGCAGTACTTC.

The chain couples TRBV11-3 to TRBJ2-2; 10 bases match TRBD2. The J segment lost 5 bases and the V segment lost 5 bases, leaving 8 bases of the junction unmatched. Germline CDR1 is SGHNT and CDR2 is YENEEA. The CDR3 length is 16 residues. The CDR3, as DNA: TGTGCCAGCAGCAACAGCGGGAGGGTAGGGACCGGGGAGCTGTTTTTT. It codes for CASSNSGRVGTGELFF.

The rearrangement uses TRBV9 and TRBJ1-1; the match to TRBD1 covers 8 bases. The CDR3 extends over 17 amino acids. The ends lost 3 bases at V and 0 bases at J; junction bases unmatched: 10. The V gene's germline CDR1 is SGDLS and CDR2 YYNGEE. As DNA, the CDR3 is TGTGCCAGCAGCGCCGAAAAGACAGGGGCCGTGAACACTGAAGCTTTCTTT. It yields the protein CASSAEKTGAVNTEAFF.

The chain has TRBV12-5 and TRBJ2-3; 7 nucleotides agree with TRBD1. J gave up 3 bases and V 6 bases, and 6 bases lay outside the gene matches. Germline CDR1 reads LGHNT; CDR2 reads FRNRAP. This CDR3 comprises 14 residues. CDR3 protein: CASGPPTGTDTQYF. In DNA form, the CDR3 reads TGTGCTAGTGGCCCTCCGACAGGGACAGATACGCAGTATTTT.

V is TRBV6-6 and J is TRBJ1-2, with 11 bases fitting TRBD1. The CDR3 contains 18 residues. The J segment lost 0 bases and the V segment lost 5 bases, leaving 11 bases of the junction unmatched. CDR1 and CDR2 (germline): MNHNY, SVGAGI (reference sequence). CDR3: CASSPLGQGARANYGYTF. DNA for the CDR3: TGTGCCAGCAGTCCCCTAGGACAGGGGGCCAGAGCTAACTATGGCTACACCTTC.

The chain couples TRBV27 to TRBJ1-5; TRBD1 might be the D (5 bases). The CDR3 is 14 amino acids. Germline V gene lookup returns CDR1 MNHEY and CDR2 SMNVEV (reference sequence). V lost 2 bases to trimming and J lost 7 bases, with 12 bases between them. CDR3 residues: CASSLTPSGQPQHF. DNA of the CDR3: TGTGCCAGCAGTTTAACGCCCTCAGGGCAGCCCCAGCATTTT.

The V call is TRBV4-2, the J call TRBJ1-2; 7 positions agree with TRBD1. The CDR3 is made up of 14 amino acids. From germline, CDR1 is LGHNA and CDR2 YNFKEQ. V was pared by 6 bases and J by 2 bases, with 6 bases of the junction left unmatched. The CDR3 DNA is TGTGCCAGCAGACGGGACAGCTCCAACTATGGCTACACCTTC. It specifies CASRRDSSNYGYTF.

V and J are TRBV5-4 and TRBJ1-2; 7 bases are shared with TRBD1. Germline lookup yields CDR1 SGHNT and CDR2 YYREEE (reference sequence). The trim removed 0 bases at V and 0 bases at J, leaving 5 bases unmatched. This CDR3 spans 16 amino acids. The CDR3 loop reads CASSLGGGAANYGYTF. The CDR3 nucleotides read TGTGCCAGCAGCTTGGGAGGGGGCGCGGCTAACTATGGCTACACCTTC.

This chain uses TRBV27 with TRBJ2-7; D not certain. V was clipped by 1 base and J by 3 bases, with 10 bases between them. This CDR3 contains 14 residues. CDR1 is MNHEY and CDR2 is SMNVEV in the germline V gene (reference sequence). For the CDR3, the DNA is TGTGCCAGCAGTTTATATAACACCTTCTACGAGCAGTACTTC. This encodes CASSLYNTFYEQYF.

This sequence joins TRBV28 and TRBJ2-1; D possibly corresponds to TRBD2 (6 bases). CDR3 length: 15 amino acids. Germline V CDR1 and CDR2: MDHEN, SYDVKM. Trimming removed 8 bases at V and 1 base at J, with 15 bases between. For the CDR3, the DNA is TGTGCCAGCCCTCCCCCGGGACTTTCCTACAATGAGCAGTTCTTC. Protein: CASPPPGLSYNEQFF.

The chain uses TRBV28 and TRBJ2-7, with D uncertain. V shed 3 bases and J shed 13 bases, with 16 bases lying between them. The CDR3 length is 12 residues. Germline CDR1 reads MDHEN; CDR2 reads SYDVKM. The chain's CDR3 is CASSFNRFRFYF. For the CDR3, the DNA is TGTGCCAGCAGTTTCAATAGATTTCGGTTTTACTTC.

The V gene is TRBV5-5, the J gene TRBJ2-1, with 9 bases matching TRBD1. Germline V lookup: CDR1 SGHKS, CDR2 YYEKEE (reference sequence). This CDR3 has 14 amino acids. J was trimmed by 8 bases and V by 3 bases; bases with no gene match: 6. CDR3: CASSSTGGNDEQFF. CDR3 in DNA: TGTGCCAGCAGCTCTACAGGGGGCAACGATGAGCAGTTCTTC.

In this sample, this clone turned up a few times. The CDR3 sequence is CASSLQGAGNTIYF. Written as DNA, the CDR3 is TGTGCCAGCAGCTTACAGGGGGCTGGAAACACCATATATTTT. V is TRBV7-8 and J is TRBJ1-3, with 7 bases matching TRBD1. V shed 2 bases and J 2 bases; nucleotides not matched to a gene: 0. Germline assignment: CDR1 SGHVS and CDR2 FQNEAQ. This CDR3 comprises 14 residues.

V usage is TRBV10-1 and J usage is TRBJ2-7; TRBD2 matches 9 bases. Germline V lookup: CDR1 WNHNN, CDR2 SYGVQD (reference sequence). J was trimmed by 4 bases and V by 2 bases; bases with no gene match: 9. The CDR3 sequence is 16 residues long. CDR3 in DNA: TGCGCCAGCAGTGAGGGTCTAGCGGGGCGGATATACGAGCAGTACTTC. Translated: CASSEGLAGRIYEQYF.

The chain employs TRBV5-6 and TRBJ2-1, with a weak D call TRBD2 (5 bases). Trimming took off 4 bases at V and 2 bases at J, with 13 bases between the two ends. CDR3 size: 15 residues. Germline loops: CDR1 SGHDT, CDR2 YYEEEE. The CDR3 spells CASSPTGIAYNEQFF. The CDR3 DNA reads TGTGCCAGCAGCCCAACGGGGATCGCCTACAATGAGCAGTTCTTC.